The 3 T cell receptor beta chains below all came from one sample that was sequenced in a study of pediatric ulcerative colitis. Profiling relied on immunoSEQ multiplex PCR, and the TCRdb table lists in-frame clones only, not all of them. The sample includes 40,000 to 55,000 clones, about 79% of them seen just once. During colonoscopy, one to two rectal pinch biopsies were collected. Material for sequencing was gut tissue. All receptors come from a girl aged 10-17 years with moderate ulcerative colitis.

There are a few counts of this clone. The chain employs TRBV18 and TRBJ1-1, with D unresolved. Germline V lookup: CDR1 KGHSH, CDR2 LQKENI. V gave up 6 bases and J gave up 1 base, with 9 bases separating them. The CDR3 covers 13 residues. The CDR3 DNA is TGTGCCAGCTCGCCAATCCAGAACACTGAAGCTTTCTTT. This encodes CASSPIQNTEAFF.

The chain recombines TRBV30 with TRBJ2-1, with 7 nucleotides matching TRBD2. CDR3 length: 12 residues. CDR1 is GTSNPN, CDR2 SVGIG, per germline (reference sequence). V lost 0 bases and J lost 9; bases outside the gene matches: 2. CDR3 in DNA: TGTGCCTGGAGTGTAGTAGCGGGTGAGCAGTTCTTC. It specifies CAWSVVAGEQFF.

V gene TRBV7-9 combines with J gene TRBJ2-3; D gene ambiguous. Trimming removed 4 bases at V and 3 bases at J, with 2 bases between. The CDR3 loop spans 11 amino acids. Germline-derived CDR1 and CDR2 are SEHNR and FQNEAQ (reference sequence). The CDR3 reads CASSSTDTQYF. DNA for the CDR3: TGTGCCAGCAGCTCGACAGATACGCAGTATTTT.